The subject of this entry is one T cell receptor (beta chain). Its binding antigen is unknown. Within one base of it there is no much larger clone, and no base qualities were kept. Separate from the approximately 670-subject first cohort, the validation cohort of about 130 subjects was the group to which the donors belonged. CDR1 and CDR2 are read off the germline V gene as SGHRS and YFSETQ. Trimming leaves V shorter by 4 bases and J shorter by 1 base, with the junction holding 3 bases beyond the gene matches. From the cysteine up to the phenylalanine, the CDR3 has a length of 14 residues. The kept DNA is CDR3 alone, 42 bases in frame from the first base. The sample originates from a study of cytomegalovirus exposure and HLA in healthy donors (dated by TCRdb to 2017 to 2019). A note on the overall study: According to a later analysis, the 120 or so validation repertoires were produced on the same platform as the roughly 600 repertoires of the first cohort. The study was designed to test whether signatures of past pathogen exposure could be identified by cataloging public T cell receptors. In addition to the first cohort of 666 subjects, a separate validation cohort of 120 different subjects was used. To predict cytomegalovirus infection status, the study combined high-throughput TCR immunosequencing, statistical association of individual TCRs with disease status, and machine learning.

General study outcomes and caveats: Most TCR sequences were seen in very few donors, while some public TCRs were found in many individuals. In vitro tests confirmed that a few of the cytomegalovirus-associated TCR beta chains recognize cytomegalovirus antigens. A later analysis found that TCRs clustered in the first cohort also tended to co-occur in the 120 validation repertoires, with just under 95% of cluster scores above 0. According to the authors, the approach could potentially be generalized to other disease states and immunological phenotypes. A later analysis had no HLA typing for the validation cohort, so co-occurrence there was scored across all 130 or so repertoires. In the study, around 160 TCR beta chains were listed as associated with cytomegalovirus. The classifier was reported to diagnose cytomegalovirus status with high specificity and sensitivity in both the original and validation cohorts.

Library creation used the immunoSEQ multiplex PCR assay. The original methods were these. To diagnose cytomegalovirus status from the catalog of TCR beta chain sequences, a statistical classification framework was built. This is the immuneACCESS table as TCRdb keeps it, with only in-frame sequences that have V and J called. A part of the clones is gone; compared with another copy, unresolved V genes explain less than half, and the rest is unexplained. Clonal size and the V and J genes are those of that table, whereas D and trimming came from the DNA. Across this sample there are about 78,000 clones, with 96% seen only once. The leading ten clones occupy over 1.5% of the sample.

Sample: PBMCs. This receptor chain uses TRBV5-1 and TRBJ1-1, and 8 junctional nucleotides match TRBD1. This clonotype was obtained from a man aged 18-30 years in good health and CMV-seropositive. CDR3 loop: CASSRDRQNTEAFF. The bases read TGCGCCAGCAGCCGGGACAGGCAGAACACTGAAGCTTTCTTT.